This T cell receptor beta chain was found in a study of T cell repertoires in cytomegalovirus infection. Using its own MiXCR run on the reads, TCRdb lists one record per CDR3 protein. This table has 900,000 to 950,000 distinct CDR3 sequences, roughly 30% appearing once. This clonotype appeared a few times. Its antigen is not identified. Germline V gene lookup returns CDR1 MNHEY and CDR2 SMNVEV (reference sequence). This CDR3 region has 13 residues. With 5 bases removed from V and 4 bases from J, the gap between germline ends came to 12 bases. The sequenced sample was cultured CD8+ T cells from PBMCs, obtained from culture after CMV antigen stimulation. V and J are TRBV27 and TRBJ2-7; unclear D gene. The sequence was collected from a human donor in good health (CMV status not recorded). Some clones in this sample may be carry-over from other donors' samples. CDR3 nucleotide sequence: TGTGCCAGCAGTCGACCCAACGGTTACGAGCAGTACTTC. Its translation: CASSRPNGYEQYF.